This section outlines one T cell receptor (beta chain) sequence together with its context. The table lists this clonotype with many counts. Its specific antigen is unknown. Base-call qualities are not available, and no considerably larger clone is one nucleotide away. From the germline V gene, CDR1 is MDHEN and CDR2 is SYDVKM. Inclusive of the bounding cysteine and phenylalanine, the CDR3 is 17 residues long. CDR3 DNA only is kept here, 51 bases in frame from base 1. V is pared back by 5 bases and J by 0 bases, with 17 bases lying between the germline termini. This specimen comes from a study of identical twins (dated by TCRdb to about 2016). About the study as a whole: The study deep-sequenced TCR alpha and beta repertoires from monozygotic twins, unrelated adults of various ages and cord blood to test whether fetal clonotypes persist. Replicate twin experiments were performed at different times using different library preparation protocols to rule out contamination. The study at large found these results: Recombination models systematically underestimated out-of-frame TCR alpha sharing in monozygotic twins but agreed with sharing between unrelated individuals. Invariant T cells such as MAIT and iNKT could partly confound zero-insertion analyses, though diverse VJ usage argued against this for most clonotypes. A weaker excess of twin sharing was found in beta out-of-frame sequences because the signal-to-noise ratio was lowered by fewer shared sequences. Because the same donors could not be followed over many years, the conclusions depended on cross-sectional statistical analysis. Compared with coincidental sharing between unrelated individuals, out-of-frame TCR alpha sequences shared between twins had an excess of sequences with low generation probability. Fewer insertions were carried by abundant cord blood beta clonotypes; a weaker similar trend was observed in young adult naive repertoires, while no such trend was observed in memory repertoires.

Every donor in the study was a healthy Caucasian. The twin cohort consisted of three pairs of female monozygotic twins, all aged roughly 18 to 30 years. Using Miltenyi CD45RO+ enrichment and human naive T-cell isolation kits, memory (CD45RO+) and naive T cells were isolated from PBMC. The method behind the library was 5' RACE. Sequenced using an Illumina HiSeq 2000. Template switching added a universal primer binding site, and the final cDNA carried a unique molecular identifier that allowed TCR cDNA molecules to be counted accurately. Specific primers in the conserved constant-segment region were used to synthesize first-strand cDNA for TCR alpha and beta chains. To control for contamination, every cDNA library carried two barcodes: a SMART-Mk sample barcode plus Illumina barcodes. Two successive PCR steps introduced TruSeq adapter sequences along with Illumina sample barcodes. The Illumina HiSeq platform was used with custom primers to sequence TCR alpha and beta cDNA libraries. The paper's processing steps were these. Unique molecular identifiers were extracted from raw reads with MiGEC, and CDR3 positions were determined with MiXCR. Recombination models were inferred per individual with the repgenHMM and IGoR tools using an EM algorithm. The tcR package in R was used for shared clonotype analysis, with sharing normalized by the product of cloneset sizes. To study raw recombination free of thymic and clonal selection effects, out-of-frame nonproductive sequences were analyzed. Through fastp at Q25 and MiXCR, TCRdb rebuilt clones from the public reads, retaining in-frame beta chains. Identical CDR3 proteins give one entry, which carries the most common genes and DNA. In this record, the V and J calls reflect TCRdb's handling and not the investigators' own analysis. The sample table shows hundreds of thousands of distinct CDR3 sequences, and approximately 8.5% are seen once. The top ten hold 2% to 2.5% of the sample.

This same sample was also part of a study on yellow fever vaccine responses in identical twins. The second study's paper adds: According to the authors, the vaccine-induced T cell response in identical twins seemed to be partly convergent and partly specific to each individual. The study precisely tracked vaccine-responding T cell clones in identical twins.

Here the chain combines TRBV28 and TRBJ2-4; the D gene remains uncertain. Sequences were obtained from memory (CD45RO+) T cells sorted from blood. In light of the paper, this sample's cell subset or site label describes: CD45RO+ enriched T cells. The sequence was collected from a young woman in good health. The DNA sequence is given as TGTGCCAGCAGTGAAGCCGCCGGGCTTCTAGCCAAAAACATTCAGTACTTC. This yields the protein CASSEAAGLLAKNIQYF.